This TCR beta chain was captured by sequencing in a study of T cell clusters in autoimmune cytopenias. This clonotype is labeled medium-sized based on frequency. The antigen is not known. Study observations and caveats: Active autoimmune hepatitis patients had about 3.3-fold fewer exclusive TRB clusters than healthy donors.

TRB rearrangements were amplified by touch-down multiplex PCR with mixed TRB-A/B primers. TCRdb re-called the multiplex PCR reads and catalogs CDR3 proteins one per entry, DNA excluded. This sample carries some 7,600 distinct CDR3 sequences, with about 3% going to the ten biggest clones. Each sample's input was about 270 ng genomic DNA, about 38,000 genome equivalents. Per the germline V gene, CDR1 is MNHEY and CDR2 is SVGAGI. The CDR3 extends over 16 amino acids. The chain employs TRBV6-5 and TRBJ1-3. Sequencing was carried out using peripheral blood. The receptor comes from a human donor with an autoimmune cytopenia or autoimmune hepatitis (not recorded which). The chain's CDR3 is CASRPRDSLSGNTIYF.